This T cell receptor beta chain was profiled in a study of cytomegalovirus exposure and HLA in healthy donors (dated by TCRdb to 2016 to 2017). Turning to the overall study: An earlier analysis of some 550 of the donors reported more than 250 Gb of sequence data and about 100 million unique TCR beta sequences from roughly 180 million T cells. The genetic ancestry cluster associated with self-reported Caucasian donors included roughly four fifths of the roughly 400 genotyped donors. In a later analysis, previously published TCR beta repertoires from 666 donors were re-analyzed and high-resolution HLA genotyping was added so that TCR occurrence patterns could be studied. The study profiled the T cell repertoires of hundreds of subjects by immunosequencing and related them to cytomegalovirus serostatus. The study combined high-throughput TCR immunosequencing, statistical association of individual TCRs with disease status, and machine learning to predict cytomegalovirus infection status. An earlier analysis of approximately 640 of the donors applied high-throughput TCR beta sequencing to assess whether each TCR beta V gene segment acted as functional or pseudogenic. About 300 gigabases of sequencing data and approximately 85 million unique TCR sequences were included in an early release covering about 620 HLA-typed donors. About 5 DR-DQ haplotypes were handled as single units for association and clustering, since linkage in the cohort was strong. Among about 360 genotyped donors of the cohort, an average of roughly 240,000 unique TCR beta nucleotide sequences were sequenced per donor, roughly a sixth of them non-productive. All discovery cohort repertoires had been generated using a single sequencing platform. Besides the first cohort of roughly 700 subjects, a separate validation cohort made up of 90 to 150 different subjects was used. Class I and class II HLA loci were covered by the typing at four-digit resolution. The number of donors typed differed by locus, with roughly 620-630 for A, B, C, DRB1 and DQB1, 522 for DQA1, under 610 for DPA1, and around 450 for DPB1. Alongside the repertoire data, information on donor age, sex, ethnicity and CMV serostatus was compiled. In a later genetic analysis, genome-wide SNP genotypes for about three fifths of the 666 donors were used, and that subset was treated as a discovery cohort. The later analysis used no new phenotypic data to find candidate immune exposures, relying instead on TCR beta sequences and their occurrence across donors. The study aimed to test whether signatures of past pathogen exposure could be identified by cataloging public T cell receptors.

The cohort was made up of around 720 healthy bone marrow donors. All cohort members were sampled while nominally healthy, although unrecorded immune exposures were likely present. The donor tested CMV seronegative and was one of the 352 seronegative cohort members. Every donor gave a peripheral blood sample, and the peripheral blood mononuclear cells from that sample were used for TCR beta sequencing. Genomic DNA extraction from the blood cell samples was performed with the Qiagen DNeasy Blood Extraction Kit. V is pared back by 2 bases and J by 11 bases, with 17 bases lying between the germline termini. The CDR3 sequence holds 14 residues, the cysteine and phenylalanine included. Of the read, only the CDR3 DNA is kept; its 42 bases are in frame from base 1. For CDR1 and CDR2, the germline V gene lists MNHEY and SVGAGI. Note on this clone: There is no known antigen for this receptor. Per-base qualities were not stored, and no clone one base away is much larger.

Overall study results and their limits: In a later analysis, several top co-occurrence clusters were reported to appear linked to parvovirus B19, influenza, CMV and Epstein-Barr virus. A later analysis found that TCR association rates varied across HLA loci, with DRB1 alleles showing the most associated TCRs and HLA-C alleles the fewest. Immune exposure information for the cohort was limited to CMV serostatus. Because some donors lacked HLA typing at each locus, the association tests relied only on the typed subset. The authors suggested that the approach could potentially be generalized to other disease states and immunological phenotypes. Because the 87-base-pair reads could not distinguish some IMGT-functional V segments, including TRBV6-2 and TRBV6-3, those segments were excluded. The classifier was reported to diagnose cytomegalovirus status with high specificity and sensitivity in both the original cohort and the validation cohort. When HLA alleles, especially DR and DQ, strongly co-occurred, attributing TCR associations to individual alleles was difficult. Presence/absence analyses assumed roughly uniform sequencing depth across donors, an assumption that may not hold. Compared with the roughly 670-donor mean, donors in an Asian-associated ancestry cluster had fewer N-insertions in productive TCRs, according to a later genetic analysis. Because counts were too low, seventeen rarely observed V segments, including chromosome 9 orphons, were excluded from the earlier analysis of around 640 of the donors. Linkage disequilibrium might explain the correlated functional status among segregating V segments, but an unknown experimental factor could not be excluded. A cluster of highly shared sequence variants was judged likely to be a technical artifact of the sequencing pipeline. A later analysis found that most CMV-associated TCR beta chains appeared HLA-restricted, with HLA associations seemingly driven largely by CMV exposure. In a later genetic analysis, a missense DCLRE1C variant was associated with V-gene and J-gene trimming of TCR beta chains, and the association was replicated in an independent cohort. At a false discovery rate of 0.05, a later analysis linked 16,951 TCR beta sequences to specific HLA alleles. In an earlier analysis of approximately 590 of the donors, most TCR beta V segments appeared in productive rearrangements about 87% or about 30% of the time, broadly matching IMGT annotations. In vitro tests confirmed that a few of the cytomegalovirus-associated TCR beta chains recognize cytomegalovirus antigens. Only TCR beta chains were sequenced in this cohort, and the absence of alpha or paired-chain data limited detectable features. In a later analysis, HLA-associated TCR beta chains were found to be more clonally expanded and to have lower generation probabilities than equally common non-associated chains. A total of 150 to 200 TCR beta chains were listed by the study as associated with cytomegalovirus. A further reported finding was that TCR beta sequences accurately predicted the HLA-A and HLA-B alleles for most subjects in the first cohort. Most TCR sequences were observed very rarely across donors, whereas some public TCRs were present in many individuals.

The method was the immunoSEQ multiplex PCR assay. The multiplex PCR relied on a mix of 60 forward primers for TCR Vbeta segments and 13 reverse primers for TCR Jbeta segments. A multiplex PCR assay on genomic DNA amplified the CDR3 region of rearranged TCR beta genes. The Illumina HiSeq System was used to sequence the amplified TCR beta libraries as 87-base-pair reads. Concerning the study's data processing: A later analysis tallied roughly 78 million unique TCR beta chains across the 600 to 700 repertoires, and some 10 million of those chains were shared by two or more donors. Raw reads were error-corrected and collapsed into unique sequences by a nearest-neighbor algorithm in which closely related sequences were merged to remove PCR and sequencing errors. Alignment of CDR3 sequences to IMGT reference sequences was used to assign V, D and J gene segments. Each retained sequence needed at least a six-nucleotide match to both a V gene segment and a J gene segment. Rearrangements were called productive when the CDR3 lacked stop codons and stayed in frame with V and J; all others were non-productive. Following IMGT convention, CDR3 was defined as the stretch from the second conserved V-encoded cysteine up to the conserved J-encoded phenylalanine. Sequences without an unambiguous match to a single V gene segment were excluded from the earlier analysis of about 600 of the donors. In an earlier analysis of several hundred of the donors, a V segment was called functional when productive rearrangements were above 56.7%, and segregating when the standard deviation between donors exceeded 5%. To diagnose cytomegalovirus status from the catalog of TCR beta chain sequences, a statistical classification framework was built. In a later analysis, TCR nucleotide sequences were compared against IMGT/GENE-DB human TR gene sequences so that V and J genes could be assigned. Using the TCRdist pipeline, a later analysis assigned CDR3 sequences along with most-parsimonious VDJ recombination scenarios. In a later analysis, every TCR beta chain was defined by the combination of its CDR3 amino acid sequence and its V-gene family, and reads without a unique V-gene family were dropped. As a way to deal with suspected cross-contamination and a sequencing artifact, a later analysis dropped 450 to 700 nucleotide sequences that were highly shared and had low generation probability. A later analysis calculated a clonal expansion index for each public chain from normalized within-repertoire ranks of inferred template counts. Generation probabilities in a later analysis came from a VDJ recombination model fitted to out-of-frame rearrangements, and those results were checked against IGoR. In a later analysis, TCR-TCR, TCR-HLA and TCR-CMV co-occurrence was scored with hypergeometric tests, and a repertoire-size bias correction was applied to TCR pairs. A later analysis estimated false discovery rates by permuting HLA or CMV assignments 20 times. In a later analysis, co-occurring TCRs were grouped with DBSCAN, and TCRdist sequence similarity was added when clustering was performed within HLA-allele-positive subsets. Repertoires with fewer than 30,000 or more than 120,000 public chains were left out of co-occurrence clustering, as were about 5 repertoires with anomalous nucleotide sharing. TCRdb limited this immuneACCESS table to in-frame rearrangements with V and J called. A share of clones is missing; checked studies link under half to unresolved V genes, and the rest is unexplained. Clonal size and the V and J genes are those of that table, whereas D and trimming came from the DNA. The sample has 140,000 to 150,000 clones on record, more than 55% of them singletons. The top ten clonotypes cover 6.5% of the sample.

This clonotype was obtained from a woman aged 60-75 years in good health and CMV-seronegative. The specimen sequenced was PBMCs. The chain is encoded by TRBV6-5 joined to TRBJ2-3; a weak D assignment points to TRBD1 (5 bases agree). The nucleotide sequence is TGTGCCAGCAGTTACGGGGCTGCCTCCGCCGGGCAGTATTTT. It encodes CASSYGAASAGQYF.